This T cell receptor (beta chain) was retrieved from a study of blood T cell repertoires in COVID-19. Study overall: Nucleic acid was either cDNA or gDNA, and it came from T cells, B-cell-depleted T cells, or PBMCs.

Sequencing was performed with immunoSEQ multiplex PCR; in TCRdb, only in-frame clones are kept and a portion is missing. The sample lists some 95,000 clones, 91% seen once, with about 1.7% in the top ten. The CDR3 spans 13 residues. Looked up from germline, CDR1 is LNHDA and CDR2 is SQIVND (reference sequence). V was shortened by 0 bases and J by 6 bases, with 8 bases between the two germline ends. The TCR comes from a human donor with active COVID-19. The donor label of this sample is uncertain. Sequencing used peripheral blood. The chain joins TRBV19 to TRBJ2-5; D is possibly TRBD1 (5 bases). For the CDR3, the DNA is TGTGCCAGTAGTATAGATCCAGGGAAGACCCAGTACTTC. Encoded protein: CASSIDPGKTQYF.